This TCR beta chain was obtained from a study of human T cells and chemical hapten exposure. Study details: DPC at 2% was the sensitizing agent, placed on approximately 2 cm by approximately 2 cm of upper inner arm skin. Diphenylcyclopropenone was administered weekly to the scalp of patients throughout the approximately 24-week study.

Looked up from germline, CDR1 is SQVTM and CDR2 is ANQGSEA. V lost 7 bases and J lost 5; bases outside the gene matches: 16. The CDR3 is 15 residues long. Time point denoted: pre-sensitization, week 0. Treatment in this sample: therapeutic diphenylcyclopropenone sensitization with weekly scalp DPC. Drawing of blood took place ahead of applying each patch test. TCRdb re-called the RACE reads with MiXCR, one entry per CDR3 protein. The sample yields 250,000 to 300,000 distinct CDR3 sequences, 7.7% seen once. General observations from the study: Patch test score was positively correlated with the counts of PT1 expanded TCRs.

This clonotype was seen ten or more times. Its target is unknown. The origin of this receptor is a man between 18 and 29 years old with alopecia areata. Some clones in this sample may be carry-over from other donors' samples. Sequenced material: whole blood, taken in connection with sensitization to the hapten diphenylcyclopropenone (DPC). V and J are TRBV29-1 and TRBJ2-7; 8 bases agree with TRBD1. The CDR3 bases are TGCAGCGCGCATTCTTCCGGGACAGGACGGGACGAGCAGTACTTC. Protein product: CSAHSSGTGRDEQYF.